The clone carrying this TCR beta chain was recorded a few times. The same CDR3 also results from other DNA sequences found in this sample. The data were taken from a study of blood T cell repertoires in COVID-19. Study-wide background: COVID-19 samples, acute and convalescent, were from the United States, Italy and Spain. T cells, B-cell-depleted T cells, or PBMCs supplied cDNA or gDNA.

Data came from immunoSEQ multiplex PCR; TCRdb stores just in-frame clones and leaves some out. Among 280,000 or so clones listed, around 89% were seen once. Trimming shortened V by 0 bases and J by 3 bases, and 3 bases separated the two germline ends. Germline loops: CDR1 LGHDT, CDR2 YNNKEL (reference sequence). This CDR3 is built from 13 residues. The origin of this receptor is a woman aged 55-69 years with acute or convalescent COVID-19. The rearrangement links TRBV3-1 (or the pseudogene TRBV3-2) to TRBJ1-5; unclear D gene. Specimen: peripheral blood. The CDR3 sequence is CASSQDLNQPQHF. As DNA, the CDR3 is TGTGCCAGCAGCCAAGATCTCAATCAGCCCCAGCATTTT.